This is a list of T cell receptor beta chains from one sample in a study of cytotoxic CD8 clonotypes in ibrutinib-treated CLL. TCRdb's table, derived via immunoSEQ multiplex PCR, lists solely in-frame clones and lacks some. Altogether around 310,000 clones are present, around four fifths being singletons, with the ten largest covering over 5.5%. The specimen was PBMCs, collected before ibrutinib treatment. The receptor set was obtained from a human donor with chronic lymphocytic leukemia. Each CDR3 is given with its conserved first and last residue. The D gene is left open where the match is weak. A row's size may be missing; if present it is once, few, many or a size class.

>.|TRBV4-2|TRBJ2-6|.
TGTGCCAGCAGCCAGACAGGTGCTGGGGCCAACGTCCTGACTTTC
CASSQTGAGANVLTF
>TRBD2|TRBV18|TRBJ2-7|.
TGTGCCAGCTCACCACCGGGAACTAGCGGGAGACTCGAGCAGTACTTC
CASSPPGTSGRLEQYF
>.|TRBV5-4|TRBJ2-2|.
TGTGCCAGCAGCGGGAGATATGACGGGGAGCTGTTTTTT
CASSGRYDGELFF
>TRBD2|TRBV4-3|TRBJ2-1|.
TGCGCCAGCAGCCTCGCAACCGGGACTAGCGGCTTCAATGAGCAGTTCTTC
CASSLATGTSGFNEQFF
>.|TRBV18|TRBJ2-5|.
TGTGCCAGCTCAGATTCGGGAGAGACCCAGTACTTC
CASSDSGETQYF
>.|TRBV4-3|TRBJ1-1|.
TGCGCCAGCAGCCAAGACGGCGGTGGGGCGGCTTTCTTT
CASSQDGGGAAFF
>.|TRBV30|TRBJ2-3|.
TGTGCCTGGAGTGTTGGGGTTGACACAGATACGCAGTATTTT
CAWSVGVDTDTQYF
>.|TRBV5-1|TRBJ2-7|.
TGCGCCAGCAGCTTGGGTTGGTCCCAGGTCGACGAGCAGTACTTC
CASSLGWSQVDEQYF
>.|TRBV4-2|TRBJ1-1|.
TGTGCCAGCAGCCAAACAGCGTTGAACACTGAAGCTTTCTTT
CASSQTALNTEAFF
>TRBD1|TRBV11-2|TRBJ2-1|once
TGTGCCAGCAGCTTGTACCTAGGGACAGGGAATGGGAATGAGCAGTTCTTC
CASSLYLGTGNGNEQFF
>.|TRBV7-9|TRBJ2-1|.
TGTGCCAGCAGCACCTACAGGGGAGGAAAATACAATGAGCAGTTCTTC
CASSTYRGGKYNEQFF
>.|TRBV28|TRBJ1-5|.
TGTGCCAGCACTGGGACTCTCGGGGCCAATCAGCCCCAGCATTTT
CASTGTLGANQPQHF
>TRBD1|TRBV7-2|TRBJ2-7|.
TGTGCCAGCAGCGGCACTCTCGACAGGGGGTACGAGCAGTACTTC
CASSGTLDRGYEQYF
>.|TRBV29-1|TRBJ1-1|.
TGCAGCGTAATCGACAGTCCCCCCGAGGACACTGAAGCTTTCTTT
CSVIDSPPEDTEAFF
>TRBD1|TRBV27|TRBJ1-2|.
TGTGCCAGCAGTTCGGACGCCGGGACAGGCGGCAACTATGGCTACACCTTC
CASSSDAGTGGNYGYTF
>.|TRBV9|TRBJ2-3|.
TGTGCCAGCAGCGTGCAGGGAACCCCCGCAGATACGCAGTATTTT
CASSVQGTPADTQYF
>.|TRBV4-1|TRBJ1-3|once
TGCGCCAGCAGCCAAGGGGCAGTCATTGACCTGAGAAACACCATATATTTT
CASSQGAVIDLRNTIYF
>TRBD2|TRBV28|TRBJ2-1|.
TGTGCCACCATAACCGGGACTAGCATGAATGAGCAGTTCTTC
CATITGTSMNEQFF
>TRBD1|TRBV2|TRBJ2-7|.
TGTGCCAGCAGGGACAGGGTGAACGAGCAGTACTTC
CASRDRVNEQYF
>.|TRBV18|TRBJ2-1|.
TGTGCCAGCTCACCGGGGGGTGAGCAGTTCTTC
CASSPGGEQFF
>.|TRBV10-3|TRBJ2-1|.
TGTGCCATCATCGGGAAGAACAATGAGCAGTTCTTC
CAIIGKNNEQFF
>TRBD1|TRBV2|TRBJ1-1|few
TGTGCCAGCAGTGGGATGACAGGGACCACTGAAGCTTTCTTT
CASSGMTGTTEAFF
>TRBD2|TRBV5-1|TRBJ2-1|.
TGCGCCAGCAGCTTGGCCGGACTAGCGGGAGGCCAGCAGTTCTTC
CASSLAGLAGGQQFF
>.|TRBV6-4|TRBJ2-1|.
TGTGCCAGCAGTGCTTCTCGCGGAGCCTACAATGAGCAGTTCTTC
CASSASRGAYNEQFF
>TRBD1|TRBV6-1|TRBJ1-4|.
TGTGCCAGCAGTGGGGAACAGGGGGCGTTTTGGGGTAATGAAAAACTGTTTTTT
CASSGEQGAFWGNEKLFF
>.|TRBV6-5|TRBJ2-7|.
TGTGCCAGCAGTTCCGGCGGGGCTGGGGAGACCTACGAGCAGTACTTC
CASSSGGAGETYEQYF
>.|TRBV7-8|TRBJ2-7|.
TGTGCCAGCAGCTTTGGAGGGAGTCTGCACGAGCAGTACTTC
CASSFGGSLHEQYF
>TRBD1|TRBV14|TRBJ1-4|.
TGTGCCAGCAGCCTTCGCCGGGACAGGGTAGGCCTCGGTGAAAAACTGTTTTTT
CASSLRRDRVGLGEKLFF
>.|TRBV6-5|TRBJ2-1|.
TGTGCCAGCAGTTATAATGCGCAGGGGCTTGAGCAGTTCTTC
CASSYNAQGLEQFF
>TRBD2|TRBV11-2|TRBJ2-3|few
TGTGCCAGCAGCTTCCTAGCGGGATCCACCTCCAGCACAGATACGCAGTATTTT
CASSFLAGSTSSTDTQYF
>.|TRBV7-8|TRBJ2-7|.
TGTGCCAGCAGCTTAGCGTCGGACCAAAACTACGAGCAGTACTTC
CASSLASDQNYEQYF
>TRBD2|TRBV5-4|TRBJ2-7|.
TGTGCCAGCAGCTTGGGCGATACTAGCGGGATTGGTTACGAGCAGTACTTC
CASSLGDTSGIGYEQYF
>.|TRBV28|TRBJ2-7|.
TGTGCCAGCAGTTTTCAGTACTTCACCTACGAGCAGTACTTC
CASSFQYFTYEQYF
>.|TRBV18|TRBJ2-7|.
.
CASSSGRDSYEQYF
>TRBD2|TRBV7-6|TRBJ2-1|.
TGTGCCAGCAGCTTGGGTAGCGGGAGTGCGGGTGAGCAGTTCTTC
CASSLGSGSAGEQFF
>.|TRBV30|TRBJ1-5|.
TGTGCCTGGAGTGTACAGGGCAATCAGCCCCAGCATTTT
CAWSVQGNQPQHF
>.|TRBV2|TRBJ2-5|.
TGTGCCAGCACCCCACCCCGGGGACAATTAGAGACCCAGTACTTC
CASTPPRGQLETQYF
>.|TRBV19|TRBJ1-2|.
TGTGCCAGTAGTAACCGGGACCTCTATGGCTACACCTTC
CASSNRDLYGYTF
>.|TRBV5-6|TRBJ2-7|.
TGTGCCAGCAGCTTGGGTCCCTGGGACACAGAACCCTACGAGCAGTACTTC
CASSLGPWDTEPYEQYF
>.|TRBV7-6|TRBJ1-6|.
TGTGCCAGCAGCTACAGGGTTAATAATTCACCCCTCCACTTT
CASSYRVNNSPLHF
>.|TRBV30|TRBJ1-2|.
TGTGCCTGGATCCCCTCAGGGGACTATGGCTACACCTTC
CAWIPSGDYGYTF
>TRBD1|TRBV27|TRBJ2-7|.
TGTGCCAGCAGCCAATACAGGGGGAGCTCCTACGAGCAGTACTTC
CASSQYRGSSYEQYF
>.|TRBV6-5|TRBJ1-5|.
TGTGCCAGCAATGACGGGATGGGTCAGCCCCAGCATTTT
CASNDGMGQPQHF
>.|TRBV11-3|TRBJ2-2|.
TGTGCCAGCAGCTTACGTCTAGCAGGCCCCGGGGAGCTGTTTTTT
CASSLRLAGPGELFF
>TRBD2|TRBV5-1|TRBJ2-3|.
TGCGCCAGCAGCTTAGGACTAGCGGGAGTAGTTGGAGATACGCAGTATTTT
CASSLGLAGVVGDTQYF
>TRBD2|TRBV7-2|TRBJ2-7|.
TGTGCCAGCCGTTGGGCTAGCGGCGTGGTCGAGCAGTACTTC
CASRWASGVVEQYF
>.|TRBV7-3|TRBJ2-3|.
TGTGCCAGCAGCTTAACGCCCTCCGATACGCAGTATTTT
CASSLTPSDTQYF
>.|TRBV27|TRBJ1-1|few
TGTGCCAGCAGCTCTCGGATTGAAGCTTTCTTT
CASSSRIEAFF
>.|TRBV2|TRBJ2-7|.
TGTGCCAGCAGTGAATTGGTTACCTACGAGCAGTACTTC
CASSELVTYEQYF
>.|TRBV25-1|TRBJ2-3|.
TGTGCCAGCAGTACACGAACGGGAGCGGATACGCAGTATTTT
CASSTRTGADTQYF
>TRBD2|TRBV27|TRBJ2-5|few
TGTGCCAGCACCTCTACCAGGACTAGCGGGGTGAAGACCCAGTACTTC
CASTSTRTSGVKTQYF
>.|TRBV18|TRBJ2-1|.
TGTGCCAGCTCACCAGTTGGGCTAGGGTACAATGAGCAGTTCTTC
CASSPVGLGYNEQFF
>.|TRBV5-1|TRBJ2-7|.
TGCGCCAGCAGCCTCACGCCCTACGAGCAGTACTTC
CASSLTPYEQYF
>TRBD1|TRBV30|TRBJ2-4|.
TGTGCCTGGACTGAGACAGGGGGATACATTCAGTACTTC
CAWTETGGYIQYF
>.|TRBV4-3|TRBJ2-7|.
TGCGCCAGCAGCCAAGATCCTAACAGGGTCGAGCAGTACTTC
CASSQDPNRVEQYF
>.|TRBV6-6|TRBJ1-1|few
TGTGCCAGCAGTTACGGGCGGAACACTGAAGCTTTCTTT
CASSYGRNTEAFF
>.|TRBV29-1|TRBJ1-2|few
TGCAGCGTGACCCAGGGGAATGGCTACACCTTC
CSVTQGNGYTF
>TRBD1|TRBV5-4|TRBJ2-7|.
TGTGCCAGCAGCAGGGACAGACAAAGTAGCTACGAGCAGTACTTC
CASSRDRQSSYEQYF
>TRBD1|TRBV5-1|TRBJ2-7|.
TGCGCCAGCAGCGCTCGACAGGGGCCCACCTACGAGCAGTACTTC
CASSARQGPTYEQYF